This T cell receptor (beta chain) came from a study of blood T cell repertoires in COVID-19. Study as a whole: The origin of the acute and convalescent COVID-19 samples was the United States, Italy and Spain. Nucleic acid was either cDNA or gDNA, and it came from T cells, B-cell-depleted T cells, or PBMCs.

As regards this clone: Other DNA sequences in the sample encode the same CDR3.

Germline V gene data show CDR1 as MNHEY and CDR2 as SVGAGI. Trimming took off 2 bases at V and 0 bases at J, with 9 bases between the two ends. CDR3 size: 15 residues. The method was immunoSEQ multiplex PCR; TCRdb's version includes in-frame clones alone and lacks a portion of them. The sample carries tens of thousands of clones, less than 90% recorded once. The chain carries TRBV6-5 and TRBJ2-3; D possibly corresponds to TRBD1 (5 bases). The sequence was obtained from a man of 80 years or more with acute or convalescent COVID-19. The specimen was peripheral blood. Here the CDR3 DNA reads TGTGCCAGCAGTTACGGTAGGGGAAGCACAGATACGCAGTATTTT. Translating gives CASSYGRGSTDTQYF.